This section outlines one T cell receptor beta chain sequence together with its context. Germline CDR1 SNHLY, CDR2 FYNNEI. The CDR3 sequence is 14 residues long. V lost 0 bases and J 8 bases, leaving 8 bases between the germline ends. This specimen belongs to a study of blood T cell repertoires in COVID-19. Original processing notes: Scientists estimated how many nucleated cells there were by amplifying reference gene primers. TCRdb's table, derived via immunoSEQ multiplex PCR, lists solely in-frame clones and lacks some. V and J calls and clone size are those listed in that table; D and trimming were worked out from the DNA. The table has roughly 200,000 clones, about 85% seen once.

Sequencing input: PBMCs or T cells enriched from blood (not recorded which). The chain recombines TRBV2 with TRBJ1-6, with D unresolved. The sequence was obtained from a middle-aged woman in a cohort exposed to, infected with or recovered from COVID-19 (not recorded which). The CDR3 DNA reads TGTGCCAGCAGTGAAGCGATGGGAGATTCACCCCTCCACTTT. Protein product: CASSEAMGDSPLHF. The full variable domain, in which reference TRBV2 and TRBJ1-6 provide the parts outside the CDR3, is EPEVTQTPSHQVTQMGQEVILRCVPISNHLYFYWYRQILGQKVEFLVSFYNNEISEKSEIFDDQFSVERPDGSNFTLKIRSTKLEDSAMYFCASSEAMGDSPLHFGNGTRLTVT.